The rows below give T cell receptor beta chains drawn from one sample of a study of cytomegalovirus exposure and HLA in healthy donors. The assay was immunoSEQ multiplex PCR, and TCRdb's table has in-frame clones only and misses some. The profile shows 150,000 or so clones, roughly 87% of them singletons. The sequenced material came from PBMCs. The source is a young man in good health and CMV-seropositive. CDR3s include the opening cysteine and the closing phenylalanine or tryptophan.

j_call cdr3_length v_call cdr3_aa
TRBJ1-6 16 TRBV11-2 CASSLAPGQGNSPLHF
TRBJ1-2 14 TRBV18 CASSATGLRDGYTF
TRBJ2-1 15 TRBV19 CASRRLLAGVNEQFF
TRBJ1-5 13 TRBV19 CASSLLETQPQHF
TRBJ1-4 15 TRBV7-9 CSSSLGDSSVEKLFF
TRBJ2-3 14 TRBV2 CASISGLSTDTQYF
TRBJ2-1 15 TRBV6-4 CASSEGVGSYNEQFF
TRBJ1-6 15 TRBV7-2 CASSASGSYNSPLHF
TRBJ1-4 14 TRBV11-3 CASSSQGSREKLFF
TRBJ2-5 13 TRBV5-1 CASSLVLQETQYF
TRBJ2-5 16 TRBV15 CATSRGTSGRRETQYF
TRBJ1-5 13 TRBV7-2 CASSWTGNQPQHF
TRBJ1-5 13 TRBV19 CASSTDREQPQHF
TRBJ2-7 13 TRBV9 CASSVAGGWEQYF
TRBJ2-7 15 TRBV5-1 CASSSTSLSSYEQYF
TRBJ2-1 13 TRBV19 CASSIVAGHEQFF
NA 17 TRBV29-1 CSAALSVGRQASYEQYF
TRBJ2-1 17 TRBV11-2 CASSLNRVGNLLHEQFF
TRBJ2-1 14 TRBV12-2 CASRLPQSLLEQFF
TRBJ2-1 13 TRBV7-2 CASRTGYYNEQFF
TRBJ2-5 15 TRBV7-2 CASSLGTEYRETQYF
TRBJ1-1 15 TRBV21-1 CASSKGRGEDTEAFF
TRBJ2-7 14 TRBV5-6 CASSRGDSTYEQYF
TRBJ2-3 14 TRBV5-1 CASSFGTSTDTQYF
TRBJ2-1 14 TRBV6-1 CASKFGTGYNEQFF
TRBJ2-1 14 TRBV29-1 CSVGGTGAYNEQFF
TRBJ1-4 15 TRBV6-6 CASSYPQYGGEKLFF
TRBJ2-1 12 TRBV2 CASGSSYNEQFF
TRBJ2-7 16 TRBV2 CASSERLRPSSYEQYF
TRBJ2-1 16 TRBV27 CASRIGGLAGGNEQFF
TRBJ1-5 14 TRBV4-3 CASSQDSRVEPQHF
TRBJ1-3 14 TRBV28 CASSPYRGGNTIYF
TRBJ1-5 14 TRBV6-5 CASTPDRSNQPQHF
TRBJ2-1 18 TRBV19 CASSFRGRVGTSGTEQFF
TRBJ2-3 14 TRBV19 CASHRQGATDTQYF
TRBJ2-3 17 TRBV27 CASSSGKRGSGTDTQYF
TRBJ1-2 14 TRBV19 CASSPRTANYGYTF
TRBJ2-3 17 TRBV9 CASSVSVLAGSTDTQYF
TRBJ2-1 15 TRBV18 CASSPAGVPYNEQFF
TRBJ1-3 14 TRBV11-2 CASSLTDSGNTIYF
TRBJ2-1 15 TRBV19 CASSITGTDYNEQFF
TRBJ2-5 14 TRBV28 CASSSLAGAETQYF
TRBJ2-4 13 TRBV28 CASSHLAKNSQYF
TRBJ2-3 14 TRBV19 CASRWSGSTDTQYF
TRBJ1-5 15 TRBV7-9 CSSSLDQFSNQPQHF
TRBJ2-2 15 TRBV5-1 CASSGGLPNTGELFF
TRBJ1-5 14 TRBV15 CATIEQGSRQPQHF
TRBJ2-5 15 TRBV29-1 CSVEDRVSTLETQYF
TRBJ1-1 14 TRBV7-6 CASSLVTGQTEAFF
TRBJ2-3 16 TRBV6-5 CASSSEQRGRTDTQYF
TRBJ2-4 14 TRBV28 CASSSQGSKNIQYF
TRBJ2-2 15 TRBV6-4 CASTPGQGDTGELFF
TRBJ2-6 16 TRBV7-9 CASSFFGSSGANVLTF
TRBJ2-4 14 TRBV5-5 CASSPTGGGNIQYF
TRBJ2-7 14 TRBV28 CASSLEAVTYEQYF